The T cell receptor (beta chain) under discussion was sequenced for a study of brain metastases from non-small cell lung cancer. Study results and limitations: Fewer infiltrating T cells were found in brain metastases than primaries. Metastases had sparse T cells but largely shared repertoires with primaries.

With 3 bases removed from V and 0 bases from J, the gap between germline ends came to 5 bases. The germline V gene encodes CDR1 SGHVS and CDR2 FNYEAQ. The CDR3 covers 13 residues. The protocol was immunoSEQ multiplex PCR, while the TCRdb copy is restricted to in-frame clones and leaves out a portion. The data contain more than 150 clones, roughly 96% of them singletons. Concerning this clone: The antigen remains unidentified.

This chain links TRBV7-6 with TRBJ1-2; a weak D match, TRBD1 (5 bases). The specimen was tissue from a brain metastasis. The origin of this receptor is a donor at least 40 years old with non-small cell lung cancer. The CDR3 sequence: CASSLTANYGYTF. CDR3 coding DNA: TGTGCCAGCAGCTTGACAGCTAACTATGGCTACACCTTC.